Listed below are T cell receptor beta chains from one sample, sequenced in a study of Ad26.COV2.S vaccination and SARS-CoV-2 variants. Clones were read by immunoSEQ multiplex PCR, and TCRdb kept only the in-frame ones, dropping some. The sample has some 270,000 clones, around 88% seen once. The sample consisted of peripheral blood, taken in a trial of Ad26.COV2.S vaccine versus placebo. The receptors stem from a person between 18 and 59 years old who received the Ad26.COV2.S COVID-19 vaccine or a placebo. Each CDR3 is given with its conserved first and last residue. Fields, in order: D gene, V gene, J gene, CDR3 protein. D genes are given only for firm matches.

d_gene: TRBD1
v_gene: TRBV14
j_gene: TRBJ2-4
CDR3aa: CASSHRTGVAKNIQYF

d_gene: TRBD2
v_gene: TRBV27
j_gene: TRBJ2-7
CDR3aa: CASSSLGGKAYEQYF

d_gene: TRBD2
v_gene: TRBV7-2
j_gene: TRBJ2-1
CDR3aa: CASSFGGGALGEQFF

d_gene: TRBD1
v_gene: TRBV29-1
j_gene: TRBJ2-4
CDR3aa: CSVEASRDRASGKNIQYF

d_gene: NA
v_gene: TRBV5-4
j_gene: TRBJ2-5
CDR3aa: CASSGRDKETQYF

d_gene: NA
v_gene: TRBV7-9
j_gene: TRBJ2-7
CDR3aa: CASSPDWAEQYF

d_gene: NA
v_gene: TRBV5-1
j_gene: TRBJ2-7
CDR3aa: CASSLGRDISYEQYF

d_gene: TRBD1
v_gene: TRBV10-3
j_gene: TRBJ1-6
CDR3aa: CAIEAGGRNSPLHF

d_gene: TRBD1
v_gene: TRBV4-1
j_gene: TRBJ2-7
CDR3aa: CASSWGQGAIYEQYF

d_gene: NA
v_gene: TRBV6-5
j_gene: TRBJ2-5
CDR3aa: CASSYRAERETQYF

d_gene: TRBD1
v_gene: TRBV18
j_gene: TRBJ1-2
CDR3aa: CASSPRSTGGDGYTF

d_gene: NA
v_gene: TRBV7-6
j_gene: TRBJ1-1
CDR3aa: CASSLVGGDTEAFF

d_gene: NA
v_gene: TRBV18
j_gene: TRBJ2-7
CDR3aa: CASSPGGLATNEQYF

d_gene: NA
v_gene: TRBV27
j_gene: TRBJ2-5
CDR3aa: CASSLSIDPAETQYF

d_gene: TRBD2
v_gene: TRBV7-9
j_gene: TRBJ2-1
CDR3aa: CASSLVTSGSNEQFF

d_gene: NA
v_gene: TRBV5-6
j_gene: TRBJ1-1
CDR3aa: CASSPKEPYTEAFF

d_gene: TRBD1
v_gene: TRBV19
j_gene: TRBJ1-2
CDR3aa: CASSPDRLGYTF

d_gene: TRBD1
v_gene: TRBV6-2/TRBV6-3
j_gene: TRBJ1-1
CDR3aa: CASSSARGANTEAFF

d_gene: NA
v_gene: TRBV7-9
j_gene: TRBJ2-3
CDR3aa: CASSPSWGRATTDTQYF

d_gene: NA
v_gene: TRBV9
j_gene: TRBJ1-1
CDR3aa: CASSVQAFDGHTEAFF

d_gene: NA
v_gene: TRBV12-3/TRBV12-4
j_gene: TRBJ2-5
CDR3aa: CASSIGNQETQYF

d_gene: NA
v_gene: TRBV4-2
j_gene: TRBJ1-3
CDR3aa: CASSSPDYIYF

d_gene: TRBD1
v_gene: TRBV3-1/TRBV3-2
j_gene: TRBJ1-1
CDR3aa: CASSRGQAATEAFF

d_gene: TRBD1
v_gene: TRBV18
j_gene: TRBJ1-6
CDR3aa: CASSITGTGGGSPLHF

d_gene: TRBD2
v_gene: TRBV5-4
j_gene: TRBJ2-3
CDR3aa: CASRAGTSGRFTDTQYF

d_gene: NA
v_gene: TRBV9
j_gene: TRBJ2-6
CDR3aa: CASSDGLLTSGANVLTF

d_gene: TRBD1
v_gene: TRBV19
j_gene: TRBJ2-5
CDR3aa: CASQNLTGGMETQYF

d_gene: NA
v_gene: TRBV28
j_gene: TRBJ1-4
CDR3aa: CASARGGWEKLFF

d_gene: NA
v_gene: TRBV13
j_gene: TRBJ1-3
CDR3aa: CASSRGVSGNTIYF

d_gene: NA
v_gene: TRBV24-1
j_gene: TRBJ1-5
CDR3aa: CAIVSGILGNQPQHF

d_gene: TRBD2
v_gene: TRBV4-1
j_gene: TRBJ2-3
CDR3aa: CASSQGKGLAGATDTQYF

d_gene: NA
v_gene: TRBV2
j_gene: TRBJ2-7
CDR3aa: CASKQSYEQYF

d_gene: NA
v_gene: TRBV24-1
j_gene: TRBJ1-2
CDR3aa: CATSGGTLDPDEYGYTF

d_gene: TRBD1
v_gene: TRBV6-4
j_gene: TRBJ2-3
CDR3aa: CASSDAGGASDTQYF

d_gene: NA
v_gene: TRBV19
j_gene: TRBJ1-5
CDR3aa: CASSVQPNQPQHF

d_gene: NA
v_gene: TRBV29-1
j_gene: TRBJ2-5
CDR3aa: CSVGWRQETQYF

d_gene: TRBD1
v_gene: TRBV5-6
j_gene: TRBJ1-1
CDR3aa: CASSGGQQDTEAFF

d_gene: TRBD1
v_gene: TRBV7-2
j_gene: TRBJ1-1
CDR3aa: CASSVGQVNTEAFF

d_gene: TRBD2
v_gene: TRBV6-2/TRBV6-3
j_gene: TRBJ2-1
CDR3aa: CASSYRSRGASSYNEQFF

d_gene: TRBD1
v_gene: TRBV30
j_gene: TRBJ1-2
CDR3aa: CAWSGATGPDGYTF

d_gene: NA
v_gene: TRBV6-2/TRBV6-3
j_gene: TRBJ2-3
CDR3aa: CASSYHVWGSSTDTQYF

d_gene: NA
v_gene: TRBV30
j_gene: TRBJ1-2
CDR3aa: CAWSVRNSLYGYTF

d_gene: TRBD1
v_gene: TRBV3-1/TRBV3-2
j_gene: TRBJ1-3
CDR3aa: CASSPHPGQGFGNTIYF

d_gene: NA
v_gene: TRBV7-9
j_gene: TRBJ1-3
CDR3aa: CASSVQGSGNTIYF

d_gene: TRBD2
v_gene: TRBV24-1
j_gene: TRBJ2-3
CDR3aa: CATSDFAGGVAFTDTQYF

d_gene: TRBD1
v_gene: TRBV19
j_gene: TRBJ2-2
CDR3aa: CASKDRGGTGELFF

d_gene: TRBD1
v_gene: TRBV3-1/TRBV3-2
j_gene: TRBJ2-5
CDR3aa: CASSQDSDRVKTQYF

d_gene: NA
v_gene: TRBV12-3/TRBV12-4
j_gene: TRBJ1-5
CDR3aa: CASSLQVQQPQHF